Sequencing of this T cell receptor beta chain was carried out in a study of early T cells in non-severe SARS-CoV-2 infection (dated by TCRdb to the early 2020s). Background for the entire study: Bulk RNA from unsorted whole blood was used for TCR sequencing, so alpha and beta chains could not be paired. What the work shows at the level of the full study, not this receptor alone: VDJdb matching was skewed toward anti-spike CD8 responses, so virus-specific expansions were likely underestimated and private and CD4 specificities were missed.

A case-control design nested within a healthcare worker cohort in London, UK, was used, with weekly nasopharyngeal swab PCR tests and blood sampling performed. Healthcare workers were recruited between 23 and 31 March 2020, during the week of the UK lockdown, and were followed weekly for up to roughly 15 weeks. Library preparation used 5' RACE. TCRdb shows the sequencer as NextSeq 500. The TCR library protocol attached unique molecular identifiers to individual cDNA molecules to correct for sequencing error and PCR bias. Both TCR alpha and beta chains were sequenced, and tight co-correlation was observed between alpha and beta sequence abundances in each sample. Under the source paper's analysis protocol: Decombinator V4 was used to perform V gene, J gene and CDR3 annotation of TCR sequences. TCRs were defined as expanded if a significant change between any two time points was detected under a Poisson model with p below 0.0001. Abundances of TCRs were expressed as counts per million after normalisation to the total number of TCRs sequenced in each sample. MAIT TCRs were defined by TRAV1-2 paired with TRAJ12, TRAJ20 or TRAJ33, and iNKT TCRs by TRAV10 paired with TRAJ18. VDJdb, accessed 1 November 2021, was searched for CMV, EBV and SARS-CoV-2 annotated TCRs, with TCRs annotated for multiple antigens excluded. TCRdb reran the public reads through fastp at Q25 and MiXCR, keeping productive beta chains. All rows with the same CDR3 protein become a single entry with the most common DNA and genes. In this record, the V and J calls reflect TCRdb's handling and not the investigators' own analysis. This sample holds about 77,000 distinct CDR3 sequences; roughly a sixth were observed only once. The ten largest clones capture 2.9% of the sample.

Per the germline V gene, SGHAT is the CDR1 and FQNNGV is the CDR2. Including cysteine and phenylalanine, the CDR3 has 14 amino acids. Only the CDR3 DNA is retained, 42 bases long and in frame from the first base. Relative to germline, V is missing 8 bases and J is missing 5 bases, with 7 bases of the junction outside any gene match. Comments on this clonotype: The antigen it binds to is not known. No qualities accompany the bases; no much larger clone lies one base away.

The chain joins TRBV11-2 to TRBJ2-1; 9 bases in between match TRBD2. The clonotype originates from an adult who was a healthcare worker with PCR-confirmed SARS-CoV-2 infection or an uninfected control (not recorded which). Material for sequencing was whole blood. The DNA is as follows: TGTGCCAGCGTAGGGACTAGCATCCACAATGAGCAGTTCTTC. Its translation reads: CASVGTSIHNEQFF.